These 14 T cell receptor beta chains came from one sample sequenced in a study of cytomegalovirus exposure and HLA in healthy donors. Profiled with immunoSEQ multiplex PCR; TCRdb holds only in-frame clones, not every one. The table includes a few hundred thousand clones, roughly 87% detected once. The sequenced material came from PBMCs. These receptors all stem from a man between 18 and 35 years old in good health and CMV-seropositive.

The J gene is TRBJ1-1, the V gene TRBV6-1; the D gene is possibly TRBD1 (6 bases). The V end was cut by 3 bases, the J end by 6 bases, with 11 bases between. CDR1 is MNHNS, CDR2 SASEGT, per germline. CDR3 length: 13 amino acids. Here the CDR3 reads CASSDRQVSEAFF. Here the CDR3 DNA reads TGTGCCAGCAGTGACCGACAGGTCTCTGAAGCTTTCTTT.

The gene calls are TRBV9 and TRBJ2-7, with D tentatively TRBD1 (5 bases). The V gene's germline CDR1 is SGDLS and CDR2 YYNGEE. Between the trimmed V and J ends, which lost 0 bases and 7 bases, there was a span of 20 bases. The CDR3 is 16 residues long. In nucleotides, the CDR3 is TGTGCCAGCAGCGTAGGCGGACAAGATTCTTTGGGGGAGCAGTACTTC. The encoded protein is CASSVGGQDSLGEQYF.

The chain has TRBV2 and TRBJ2-5; D is undetermined. The CDR3 loop spans 13 amino acids. CDR1 is SNHLY and CDR2 is FYNNEI in the germline V gene. The V and J ends lost 3 bases and 8 bases respectively, with 13 bases between them. CDR3 in DNA: TGTGCCAGCAGTGAGGGTCCTGGGGAAACCCAGTACTTC. This gives the protein CASSEGPGETQYF.

The V gene is TRBV5-8, the J gene TRBJ2-1, with D unresolved. Germline V CDR1 and CDR2: SGHTS, YDEGEE. This CDR3 has 15 amino acids. Trimming took 2 bases from V and 8 from J, leaving 17 bases between them. CDR3 in DNA: TGTGCCAGCAGCTTTCCGGGTTCCCCCTTCCATGAGCAGTTCTTC. This codes for CASSFPGSPFHEQFF.

This chain joins TRBV2 and TRBJ2-7, with D possibly called TRBD1 or TRBD2 (5 bases each). CDR1 and CDR2 (germline): SNHLY, FYNNEI. Trimming took off 10 bases at V and 5 bases at J, with 18 bases between the two ends. CDR3 length equals 13 residues. CDR3 bases: TGTGCCACCAGGGACGGTCCGGAGGACGAGCAGTACTTC. Its protein is CATRDGPEDEQYF.

The CDR3 coding sequence is TGCGCCAGCAGCCAATCGGGACTAGCGGGCCGGGAGCAGTTCTTC. Its protein product is CASSQSGLAGREQFF. The J gene is TRBJ2-1, the V gene TRBV4-1; 12 bases map to TRBD2. Germline CDR1 MGHRA, CDR2 YSYEKL. The CDR3 runs to 15 residues. The J segment lost 10 bases and the V segment lost 2 bases, leaving 6 bases of the junction unmatched.

The chain employs TRBV28 and TRBJ1-2; weak D call: TRBD1 (6 bases). Looked up from germline, CDR1 is MDHEN and CDR2 is SYDVKM. Between the trimmed V and J ends, which lost 7 bases and 4 bases, there was a span of 13 bases. The CDR3 runs 13 residues. CDR3 nucleotide sequence: TGTGCCAGCACTTCAGGGGAAGCCTATGGCTACACCTTC. Amino acids: CASTSGEAYGYTF.

The chain joins TRBV2 to TRBJ1-2; 7 positions match TRBD1. The germline CDR1 and CDR2 sequences are SNHLY and FYNNEI. The ends lost 5 bases at V and 6 bases at J; junction bases unmatched: 6. This CDR3 is built from 13 residues. CDR3 sequence reads: CASSFQGGDGYTF. As DNA, the CDR3 is TGTGCCAGCAGTTTTCAGGGGGGGGATGGCTACACCTTC. The variable domain in full, with the rest retrieved from reference TRBV2 and TRBJ1-2, is EPEVTQTPSHQVTQMGQEVILRCVPISNHLYFYWYRQILGQKVEFLVSFYNNEISEKSEIFDDQFSVERPDGSNFTLKIRSTKLEDSAMYFCASSFQGGDGYTFGSGTRLTVV.

This chain links TRBV11-2 with TRBJ1-2; D perhaps matches TRBD1 (5 bases). CDR1 is SGHAT and CDR2 is FQNNGV in the germline V gene. V lost 4 bases to trimming and J lost 6 bases, with 15 bases between them. CDR3 size: 14 residues. For the CDR3, the DNA is TGTGCCAGCAGCTCCGGGGCAGGGTATGATGGCTACACCTTC. Translating gives CASSSGAGYDGYTF.

J is TRBJ1-1 and V is TRBV6-5; no firm D call. The ends were cut back, 2 bases at V and 1 base at J, with 11 bases in the middle. Germline CDR1 reads MNHEY; CDR2 reads SVGAGI. The CDR3 runs 15 residues. This chain's CDR3 is CASSYRVGWNTEAFF. CDR3 DNA: TGTGCCAGCAGTTACCGCGTGGGTTGGAACACTGAAGCTTTCTTT.

J is TRBJ2-6 and V is TRBV4-2; the D is unclear. The CDR3 has 18 residues. Trimming cost V 4 bases and J 0 bases, with 16 bases left between them. Germline CDR1 LGHNA, CDR2 YNFKEQ. CDR3 loop: CASSPDSQLGSGANVLTF. The CDR3 region has the DNA TGTGCCAGCAGCCCCGATTCCCAACTGGGCTCTGGGGCCAACGTCCTGACTTTC.

The rearrangement joins TRBV18 to TRBJ1-1; 11 bases agree with TRBD1. With 3 bases clipped from V and 4 bases from J, the junction kept 7 bases outside the gene matches. From germline, CDR1 is KGHSH and CDR2 LQKENI. The CDR3 loop spans 16 amino acids. The DNA for the CDR3 is TGTGCCAGCTCACCGTTGGGGACAGGGGGGAGCACTGAAGCTTTCTTT. Its protein is CASSPLGTGGSTEAFF. The variable domain in full, with the rest retrieved from reference TRBV18 and TRBJ1-1, is NAGVMQNPRHLVRRRGQEARLRCSPMKGHSHVYWYRQLPEEGLKFMVYLQKENIIDESGMPKERFSAEFPKEGPSILRIQQVVRGDSAAYFCASSPLGTGGSTEAFFGQGTRLTVV.

V usage is TRBV6-1 and J usage is TRBJ2-7; no reliable D call. V lost 0 bases and J lost 7, with 10 bases in between. The CDR3 is made up of 13 amino acids. The germline V gene has CDR1 MNHNS and CDR2 SASEGT. This CDR3 is CASSEAEQLEQYF. The CDR3 DNA follows: TGTGCCAGCAGTGAAGCGGAACAGCTGGAGCAGTACTTC.

This chain joins TRBV6-5 and TRBJ2-3, with TRBD1 as a possible D gene (6 bases). The V gene's germline CDR1 is MNHEY and CDR2 SVGAGI. The V and J ends lost 2 bases and 4 bases respectively, with 10 bases between them. The CDR3 is made up of 14 amino acids. As DNA, the CDR3 is TGTGCCAGCAGTTACGGGGGCTTATCAGATACGCAGTATTTT. Protein sequence: CASSYGGLSDTQYF.